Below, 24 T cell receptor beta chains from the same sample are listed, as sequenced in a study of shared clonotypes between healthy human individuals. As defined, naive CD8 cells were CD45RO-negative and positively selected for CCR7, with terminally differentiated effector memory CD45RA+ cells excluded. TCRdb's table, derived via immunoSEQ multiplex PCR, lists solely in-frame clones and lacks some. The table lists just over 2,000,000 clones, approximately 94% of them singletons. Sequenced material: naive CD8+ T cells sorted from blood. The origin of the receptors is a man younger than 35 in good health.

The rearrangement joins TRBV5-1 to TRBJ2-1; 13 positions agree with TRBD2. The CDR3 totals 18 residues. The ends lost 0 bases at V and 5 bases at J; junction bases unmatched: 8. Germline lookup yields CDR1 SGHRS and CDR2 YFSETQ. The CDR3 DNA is TGCGCCAGCAGCTTGGCACTAGCGGGAGGGCCTTGGGACAATGAGCAGTTCTTC. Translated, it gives CASSLALAGGPWDNEQFF.

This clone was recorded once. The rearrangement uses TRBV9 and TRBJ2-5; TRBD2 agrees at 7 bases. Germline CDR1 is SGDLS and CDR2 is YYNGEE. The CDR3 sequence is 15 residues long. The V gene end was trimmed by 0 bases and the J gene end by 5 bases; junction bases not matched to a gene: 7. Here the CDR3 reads CASSVEGGSMETQYF. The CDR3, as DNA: TGTGCCAGCAGCGTAGAGGGAGGGAGTATGGAGACCCAGTACTTC.

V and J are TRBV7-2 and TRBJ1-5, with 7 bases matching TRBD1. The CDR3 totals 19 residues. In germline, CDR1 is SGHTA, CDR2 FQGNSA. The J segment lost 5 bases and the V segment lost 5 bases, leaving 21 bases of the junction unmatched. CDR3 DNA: TGTGCCAGCAGCCCAATAGGGGGCTTCCTGGGGAGATCCTATCAGCCCCAGCATTTT. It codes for CASSPIGGFLGRSYQPQHF. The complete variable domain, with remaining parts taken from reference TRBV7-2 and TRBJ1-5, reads GAGVSQSPSNKVTEKGKDVELRCDPISGHTALYWYRQSLGQGLEFLIYFQGNSAPDKSGLPSDRFSAERTGGSVSTLTIQRTQQEDSAVYLCASSPIGGFLGRSYQPQHFGDGTRLSIL.

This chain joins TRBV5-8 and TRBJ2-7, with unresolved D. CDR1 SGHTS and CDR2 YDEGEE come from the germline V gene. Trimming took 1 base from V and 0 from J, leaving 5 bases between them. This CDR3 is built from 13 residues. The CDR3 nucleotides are TGTGCCAGCAGCTTGTTCGGCTCCTACGAGCAGTACTTC. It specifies CASSLFGSYEQYF.

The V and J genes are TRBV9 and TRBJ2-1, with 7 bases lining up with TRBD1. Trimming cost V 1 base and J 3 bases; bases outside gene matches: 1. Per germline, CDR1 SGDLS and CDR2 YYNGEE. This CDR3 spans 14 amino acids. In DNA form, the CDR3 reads TGTGCCAGCAGCGTACAGGGGGTCTACAATGAGCAGTTCTTC. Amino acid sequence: CASSVQGVYNEQFF.

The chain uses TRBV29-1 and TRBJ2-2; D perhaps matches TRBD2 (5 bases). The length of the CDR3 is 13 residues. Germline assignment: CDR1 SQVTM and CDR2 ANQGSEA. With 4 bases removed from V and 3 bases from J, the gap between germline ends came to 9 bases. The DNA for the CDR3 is TGCAGCGTTGGAACTAGAGACACCGGGGAGCTGTTTTTT. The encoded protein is CSVGTRDTGELFF.

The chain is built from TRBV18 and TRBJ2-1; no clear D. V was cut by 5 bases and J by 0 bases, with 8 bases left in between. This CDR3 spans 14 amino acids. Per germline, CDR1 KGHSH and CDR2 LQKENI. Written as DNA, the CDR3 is TGTGCCAGCTCAACGGACCGCTCCTACAATGAGCAGTTCTTC. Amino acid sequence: CASSTDRSYNEQFF.

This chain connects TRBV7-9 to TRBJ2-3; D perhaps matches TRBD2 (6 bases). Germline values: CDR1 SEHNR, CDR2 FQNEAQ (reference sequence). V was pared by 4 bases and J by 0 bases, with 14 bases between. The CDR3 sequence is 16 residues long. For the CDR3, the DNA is TGTGCCAGCAGCTCACATAGCGGCCCTAGCACAGATACGCAGTATTTT. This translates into CASSSHSGPSTDTQYF.

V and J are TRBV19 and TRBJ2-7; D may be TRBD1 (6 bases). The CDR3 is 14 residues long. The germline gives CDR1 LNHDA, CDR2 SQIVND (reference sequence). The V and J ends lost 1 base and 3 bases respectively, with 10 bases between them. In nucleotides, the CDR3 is TGTGCCAGTAGTATAGCACAGGGAAACTACGAGCAGTACTTC. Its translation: CASSIAQGNYEQYF.

In DNA form, the CDR3 reads TGTGCCAGCAGCTTAGACGGGAGTGGCACCGGGGAGCTGTTTTTT. This codes for CASSLDGSGTGELFF. V is TRBV11-3 and J is TRBJ2-2; possibly TRBD2 for D (6 bases). V gave up 0 bases and J gave up 4 bases, with 9 bases separating them. CDR1 is SGHNT, CDR2 YENEEA, per germline. The CDR3 spans 15 residues.

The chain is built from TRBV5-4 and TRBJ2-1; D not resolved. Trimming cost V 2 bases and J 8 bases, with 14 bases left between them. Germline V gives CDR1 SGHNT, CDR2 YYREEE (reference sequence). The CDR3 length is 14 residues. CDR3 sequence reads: CASSFVGFNDEQFF. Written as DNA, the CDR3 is TGTGCCAGCAGCTTTGTAGGGTTTAACGATGAGCAGTTCTTC.

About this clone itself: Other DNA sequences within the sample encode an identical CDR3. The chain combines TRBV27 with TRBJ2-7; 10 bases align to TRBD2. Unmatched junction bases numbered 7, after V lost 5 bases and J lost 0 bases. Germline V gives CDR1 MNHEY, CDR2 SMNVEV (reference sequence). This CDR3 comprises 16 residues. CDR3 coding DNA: TGTGCCAGCAGTCCTTCGAGCGGGAGGGTCTCCTACGAGCAGTACTTC. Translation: CASSPSSGRVSYEQYF.

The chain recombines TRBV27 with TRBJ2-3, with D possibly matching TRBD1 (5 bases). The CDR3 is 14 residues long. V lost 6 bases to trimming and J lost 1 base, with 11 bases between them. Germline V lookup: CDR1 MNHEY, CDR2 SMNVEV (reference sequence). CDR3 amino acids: CASSSQGGTDTQYF. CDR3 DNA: TGTGCCAGCAGCAGTCAGGGTGGCACAGATACGCAGTATTTT.

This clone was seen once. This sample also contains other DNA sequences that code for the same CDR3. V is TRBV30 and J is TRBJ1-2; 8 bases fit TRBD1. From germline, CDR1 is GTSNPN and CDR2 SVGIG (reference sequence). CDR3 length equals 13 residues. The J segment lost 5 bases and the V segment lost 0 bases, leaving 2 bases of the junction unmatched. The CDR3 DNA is TGTGCCTGGAGTGTAGGGACAGGTTATGGCTACACCTTC. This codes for CAWSVGTGYGYTF. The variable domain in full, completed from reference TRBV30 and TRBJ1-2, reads SQTIHQWPATLVQPVGSPLSLECTVEGTSNPNLYWYRQAAGRGLQLLFYSVGIGQISSEVPQNLSASRPQDRQFILSSKKLLLSDSGFYLCAWSVGTGYGYTFGSGTRLTVV.

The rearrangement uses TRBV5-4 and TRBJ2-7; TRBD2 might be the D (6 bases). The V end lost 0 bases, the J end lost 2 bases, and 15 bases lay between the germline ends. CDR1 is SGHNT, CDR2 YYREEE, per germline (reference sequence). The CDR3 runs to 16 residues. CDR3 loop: CASSLVGSSAPYEQYF. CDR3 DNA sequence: TGTGCCAGCAGCTTGGTAGGGTCTAGCGCTCCCTACGAGCAGTACTTC.

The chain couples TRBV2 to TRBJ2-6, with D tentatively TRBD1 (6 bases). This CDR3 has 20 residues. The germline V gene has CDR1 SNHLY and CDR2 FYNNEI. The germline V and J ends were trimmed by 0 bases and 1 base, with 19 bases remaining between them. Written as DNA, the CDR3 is TGTGCCAGCAGTGAAGCGCTTTACAGGGATATTTCGTCTGGGGCCAACGTCCTGACTTTC. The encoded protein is CASSEALYRDISSGANVLTF.

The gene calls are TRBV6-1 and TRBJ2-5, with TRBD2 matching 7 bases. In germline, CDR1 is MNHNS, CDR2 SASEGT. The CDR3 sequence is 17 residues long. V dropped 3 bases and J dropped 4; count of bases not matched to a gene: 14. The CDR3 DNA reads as TGTGCCAGCAGTGATCTAGGTGGACTAGATTTCGTAGAGACCCAGTACTTC. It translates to CASSDLGGLDFVETQYF.

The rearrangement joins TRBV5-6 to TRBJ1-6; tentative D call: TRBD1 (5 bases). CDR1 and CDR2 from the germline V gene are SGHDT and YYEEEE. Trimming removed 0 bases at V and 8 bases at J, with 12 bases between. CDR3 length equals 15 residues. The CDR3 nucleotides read TGTGCCAGCAGCTTGGGTTCAGGGTTCGATTCACCCCTCCACTTT. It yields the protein CASSLGSGFDSPLHF.

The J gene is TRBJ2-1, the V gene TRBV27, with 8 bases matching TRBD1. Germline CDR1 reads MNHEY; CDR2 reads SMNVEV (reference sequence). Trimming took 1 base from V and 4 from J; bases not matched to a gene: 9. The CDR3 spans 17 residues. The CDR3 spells CASSLLGTGRNYNEQFF. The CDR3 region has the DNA TGTGCCAGCAGTTTATTGGGGACAGGTCGGAATTACAATGAGCAGTTCTTC.

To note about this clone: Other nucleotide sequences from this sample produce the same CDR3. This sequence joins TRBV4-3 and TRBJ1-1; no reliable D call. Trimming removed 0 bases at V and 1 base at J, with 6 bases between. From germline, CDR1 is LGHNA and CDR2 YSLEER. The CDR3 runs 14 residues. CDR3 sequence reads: CASSQDLGNTEAFF. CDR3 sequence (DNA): TGCGCCAGCAGCCAAGATCTGGGGAACACTGAAGCTTTCTTT.

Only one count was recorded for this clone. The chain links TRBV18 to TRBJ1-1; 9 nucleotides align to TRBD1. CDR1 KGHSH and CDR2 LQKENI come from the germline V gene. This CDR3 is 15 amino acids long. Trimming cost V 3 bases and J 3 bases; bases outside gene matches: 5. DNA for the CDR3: TGTGCCAGCTCACCGACAGGGGGGGCGTACACTGAAGCTTTCTTT. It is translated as CASSPTGGAYTEAFF.

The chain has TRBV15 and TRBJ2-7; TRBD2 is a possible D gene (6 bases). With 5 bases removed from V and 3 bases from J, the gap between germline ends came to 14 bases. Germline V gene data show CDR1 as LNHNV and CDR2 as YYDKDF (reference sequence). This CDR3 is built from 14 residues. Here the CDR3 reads CATSPESGSYEQYF. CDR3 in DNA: TGTGCCACCAGCCCAGAGTCCGGGAGCTACGAGCAGTACTTC.

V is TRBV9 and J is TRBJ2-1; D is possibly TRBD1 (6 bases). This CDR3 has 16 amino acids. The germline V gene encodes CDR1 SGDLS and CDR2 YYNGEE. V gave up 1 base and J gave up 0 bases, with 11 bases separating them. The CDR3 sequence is CASSVSGDSSYNEQFF. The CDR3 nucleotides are TGTGCCAGCAGCGTATCAGGGGATAGCTCCTACAATGAGCAGTTCTTC.

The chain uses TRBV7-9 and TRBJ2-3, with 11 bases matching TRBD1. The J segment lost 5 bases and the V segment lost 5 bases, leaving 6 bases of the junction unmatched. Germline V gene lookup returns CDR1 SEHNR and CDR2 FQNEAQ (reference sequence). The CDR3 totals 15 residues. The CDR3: CASSPGQGARDTQYF. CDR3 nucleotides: TGTGCCAGCAGCCCCGGACAGGGGGCAAGAGATACGCAGTATTTT.